A selection of T cell receptor beta chains follows, all from one sample in a study of OX40 agonist ivuxolimab in advanced cancers. TCRdb's table, derived via immunoSEQ multiplex PCR, lists solely in-frame clones and lacks some. The sample holds about 40,000 clones, about 87% seen once. The source material was CD4+ or CD8+ T cells sorted from blood, sampled in a trial of the OX40 agonist ivuxolimab. Source of these receptors: an adult with an advanced solid tumor such as melanoma, head and neck, liver or kidney cancer. Both conserved end residues are part of each CDR3. A D gene is named only where the DNA matches it firmly. Rows give clone size only sometimes, using once, few, many, or a class for an expanded clone.

clone size	D gene	J gene	V gene	CDR3 protein	CDR3 DNA
few	TRBD1	TRBJ1-1	TRBV11-2	CASSSGQGNTEAFF	TGTGCCAGCAGCTCAGGACAGGGGAACACTGAAGCTTTCTTT
-	-	TRBJ2-7	TRBV5-1	CASSLVRGAESDEQYF	TGCGCCAGCAGCTTGGTTAGGGGAGCAGAAAGCGACGAGCAGTACTTC
-	-	TRBJ1-1	TRBV18	CASSPPGGWNTEAFF	TGTGCCAGCTCACCACCCGGGGGATGGAACACTGAAGCTTTCTTT
-	-	TRBJ2-1	TRBV7-9	CASSLTEQFF	TGTGCCAGCAGCTTAACTGAGCAGTTCTTC
-	TRBD2	TRBJ2-3	TRBV7-6	CASSAAGVSRTDTQYF	TGTGCCAGCAGCGCGGCGGGAGTCTCACGCACAGATACGCAGTATTTT
-	TRBD1	TRBJ2-7	TRBV6-1	CASRDRDRVSYEQYF	TGTGCCAGCAGGGACCGGGACAGGGTCTCCTACGAGCAGTACTTC
-	-	TRBJ1-2	TRBV5-8	CASSLEGGHGYTF	TGTGCCAGCAGCTTGGAAGGGGGTCATGGCTACACCTTC
-	TRBD1	TRBJ1-1	TRBV7-2	CASSLVGTGRDTEAFF	TGTGCCAGCAGCTTAGTTGGGACAGGGAGGGACACTGAAGCTTTCTTT
medium-sized	TRBD2	TRBJ2-1	TRBV9	CASSAEGLAGYNEQFF	TGTGCCAGCAGCGCGGAGGGACTAGCGGGTTACAATGAGCAGTTCTTC
once	TRBD2	TRBJ2-5	TRBV2	CASSETILAGGYQETQYF	TGTGCCAGCAGTGAAACTATCTTAGCGGGAGGGTACCAAGAGACCCAGTACTTC
-	-	TRBJ1-1	TRBV29-1	CSVLLLTEAFF	TGCAGCGTTCTTCTACTGACTGAGGCTTTCTTT
-	TRBD2	TRBJ2-3	TRBV4-1	CASSQDVAGGLGTDTQYF	TGCGCCAGCAGCCAAGATGTGGCGGGAGGGCTAGGCACAGATACGCAGTATTTT
-	TRBD2	TRBJ2-1	TRBV5-5	CASRLELAGGPDNEQFF	TGTGCCAGCAGATTGGAGCTAGCGGGAGGGCCAGACAATGAGCAGTTCTTC
-	-	TRBJ1-4	TRBV19	CASSLDGGGEKLFF	TGTGCCAGTAGTTTGGACGGCGGGGGGGAAAAACTGTTTTTT
-	-	TRBJ2-5	TRBV18	CASSPLQRQETQYF	TGTGCCAGCTCACCACTGCAGCGGCAAGAGACCCAGTACTTC
-	TRBD2	TRBJ2-1	TRBV5-1	CASSFLAGGPKDEQFF	TGCGCCAGCAGCTTTCTAGCGGGAGGGCCTAAGGATGAGCAGTTCTTC
-	-	TRBJ2-7	TRBV28	CASSLRAPTYEQYF	TGTGCCAGCAGTCTTCGGGCGCCCACCTACGAGCAGTACTTC
-	TRBD2	TRBJ2-7	TRBV5-1	CASSLEASGRAVYEQYF	TGCGCCAGCAGCTTGGAGGCTAGCGGGAGGGCGGTCTACGAGCAGTACTTC
once	-	TRBJ2-7	TRBV7-6	CASSFGEPYEQYF	TGTGCCAGCAGCTTCGGGGAACCCTACGAGCAGTACTTC
-	-	TRBJ1-1	TRBV19	CASSTQGTVTEAFF	TGTGCCAGTAGTACCCAGGGTACGGTCACTGAAGCTTTCTTT
-	-	TRBJ1-5	TRBV4-2	CASSPTNQGNLDQPQHF	TGTGCCAGCAGTCCCACAAACCAGGGAAACCTGGATCAGCCCCAGCATTTT
-	TRBD2	TRBJ2-5	TRBV9	CASSLRTSGHQETQYF	TGTGCCAGCAGCCTCCGGACTAGCGGGCACCAAGAGACCCAGTACTTC
-	-	TRBJ1-5	TRBV4-1	CASSQDLSSNQPQHF	TGCGCCAGCAGCCAAGATCTGTCGAGCAATCAGCCCCAGCATTTT
-	-	TRBJ2-1	TRBV18	CASSPFSPGPAGNEQFF	TGTGCCAGCTCACCATTTAGCCCAGGGCCCGCGGGCAATGAGCAGTTCTTC
-	TRBD2	TRBJ2-3	TRBV27	CASRIHEAGGPGTDTQYF	TGTGCCAGCAGGATCCATGAGGCGGGAGGGCCCGGCACAGATACGCAGTATTTT
-	TRBD1	TRBJ2-2	TRBV7-9	CASSLAGTGGNTGELFF	TGTGCCAGCAGTTTGGCCGGGACAGGGGGGAACACCGGGGAGCTGTTTTTT
-	TRBD1	TRBJ1-1	TRBV4-2	CASSEGQMNTEAFF	TGTGCCAGCAGCGAGGGACAGATGAACACTGAAGCTTTCTTT
once	-	TRBJ2-3	TRBV9	CASSVDGGTDTQYF	TGTGCCAGCAGCGTAGACGGGGGCACAGATACGCAGTATTTT
-	TRBD2	TRBJ2-1	TRBV5-1	CASSWMAGRDNEQFF	TGCGCCAGCAGCTGGATGGCCGGGAGGGACAATGAGCAGTTCTTC
once	-	TRBJ2-5	TRBV28	CASSLKRAPQETQYF	TGTGCCAGCAGCCTCAAGCGGGCCCCCCAAGAGACCCAGTACTTC
once	-	TRBJ1-5	TRBV28	CASKTQGIYQPQHF	TGTGCCAGCAAAACTCAGGGGATCTATCAGCCCCAGCATTTT
-	-	TRBJ2-3	TRBV5-5	CASSGGRAGTTDTQYF	TGTGCCAGCAGCGGGGGCAGGGCGGGTACCACAGATACGCAGTATTTT
-	-	TRBJ2-7	TRBV7-2	CASSLGRPAGPEQYF	TGTGCCAGCAGCTTAGGGCGGCCGGCGGGTCCCGAGCAGTACTTC